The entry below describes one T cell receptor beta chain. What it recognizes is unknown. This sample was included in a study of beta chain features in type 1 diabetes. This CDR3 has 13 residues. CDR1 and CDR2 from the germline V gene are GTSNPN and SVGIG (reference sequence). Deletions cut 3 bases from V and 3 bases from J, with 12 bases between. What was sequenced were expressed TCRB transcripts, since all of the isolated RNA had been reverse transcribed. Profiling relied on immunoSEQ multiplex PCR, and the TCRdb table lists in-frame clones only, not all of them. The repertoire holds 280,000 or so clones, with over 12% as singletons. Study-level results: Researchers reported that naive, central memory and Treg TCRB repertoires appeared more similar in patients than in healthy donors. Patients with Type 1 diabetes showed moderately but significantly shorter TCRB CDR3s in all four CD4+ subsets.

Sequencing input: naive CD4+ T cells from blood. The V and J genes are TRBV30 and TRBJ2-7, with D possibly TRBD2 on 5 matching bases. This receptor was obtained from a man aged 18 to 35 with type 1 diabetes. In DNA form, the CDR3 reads TGTGCCTGGAGAAGAGGGCAGTTCTACGAGCAGTACTTC. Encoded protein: CAWRRGQFYEQYF.